A single sample is the source of the 6 T cell receptor beta chains below, sequenced in a study of identical twins. In TCRdb, the 5' RACE reads were re-called with MiXCR into one record per CDR3 protein. The sample records about 660,000 distinct CDR3 sequences, 8% to 9% being singletons. These data were also filed under a second study, of yellow fever vaccine responses in identical twins.

What was sequenced was PBMCs. These TCRs come from a woman under 30 in good health.

The chain employs TRBV7-6 and TRBJ2-7, with D maybe TRBD1 (6 bases). From germline, CDR1 is SGHVS and CDR2 FNYEAQ. V gave up 5 bases and J gave up 4 bases, with 9 bases separating them. The CDR3 runs to 12 residues. CDR3 loop: CASSPGEYEQYF. Written as DNA, the CDR3 is TGTGCCAGCAGCCCAGGGGAGTACGAGCAGTACTTC.

The chain employs TRBV28 and TRBJ2-2, with TRBD1 matching over 9 bases. Germline V CDR1 and CDR2: MDHEN, SYDVKM. V was pared by 7 bases and J by 3 bases, with 9 bases of the junction left unmatched. The CDR3 contains 16 residues. In DNA, the CDR3 is TGTGCCAGCACCCCAAGACAGGGGGAGGACACCGGGGAGCTGTTTTTT. Encoded protein: CASTPRQGEDTGELFF.

This clonotype came up a few times. CDR3 nucleotides: TGTGCCAGCAGTTCATACAGGATGCACACCGGGGAGCTGTTTTTT. As protein: CASSSYRMHTGELFF. The J gene is TRBJ2-2, the V gene TRBV27; tentatively, D is TRBD1 (5 bases). Germline V gene sequence: CDR1 MNHEY, CDR2 SMNVEV (reference sequence). The CDR3 extends over 15 amino acids. V was cut by 4 bases and J by 3 bases, with 12 bases left in between.

This clonotype was seen a few times. In DNA form, the CDR3 reads TGTGCCAGCAGCTTAGAGGCCCCGGTGGAGACAGCCCGATTCCATGGGAACACTGAAGCTTTCTTT. Amino acid sequence: CASSLEAPVETARFHGNTEAFF. V is TRBV11-2 and J is TRBJ1-1; TRBD1 is a possible D gene (5 bases). The germline V and J ends were trimmed by 0 bases and 1 base, with 30 bases remaining between them. CDR1 and CDR2 from the germline V gene are SGHAT and FQNNGV. The CDR3 sequence is 22 residues long.

This clonotype occurred a few times. This chain links TRBV9 with TRBJ2-3; tentatively, D is TRBD2 (6 bases). Trimming stripped 5 bases from V and 5 bases from J, with 18 bases between. This CDR3 has 15 amino acids. Germline assignment: CDR1 SGDLS and CDR2 YYNGEE. The CDR3 spells CASRLSGGMGDTQYF. The CDR3 DNA follows: TGTGCCAGCAGACTTTCTGGAGGGATGGGAGATACGCAGTATTTT.

This clonotype was seen a few times. The chain recombines TRBV4-2 with TRBJ2-3, with 7 bases lining up with TRBD2. The germline V gene encodes CDR1 LGHNA and CDR2 YNFKEQ. V shed 3 bases and J 1 base; nucleotides not matched to a gene: 10. CDR3 length: 17 amino acids. The DNA for the CDR3 is TGTGCCAGCAGCCATTGGGGGGGGGAATCACGCACAGATACGCAGTATTTT. Protein sequence: CASSHWGGESRTDTQYF.